This TCR beta chain was observed in a study of T cell responses to AZD1222 COVID-19 vaccine. General study results and limits: Spike-specific TCR breadth rose after two AZD1222 doses, and depth rose as well. Across the whole spike, CD4 TCRs peaked at regions 160-218 and 743-854. Clonal diversity was possibly underestimated, and the donors were mostly white British, with more females.

This clone appeared a single time. Its antigen is not known. Pooled samples include second doses given at about 4 or 12 weeks. Germline V lookup: CDR1 SNHLY, CDR2 FYNNEI. The CDR3 contains 13 residues. V shed 10 bases and J shed 2 bases, with 13 bases lying between them. Libraries were prepared by immunoSEQ multiplex PCR; TCRdb keeps only in-frame clonotypes and omits some of them. The repertoire holds more than 90,000 clones, around nine tenths seen once, with 6.5% to 7.5% in the top ten. The specimen comprised peripheral blood, sampled 28 days after the second AZD1222 dose. The genes are TRBV2 and TRBJ2-3; D ambiguous. The clonotype comes from an adult who received the AZD1222 COVID-19 vaccine. Here the CDR3 DNA reads TGTGCCACTTCTCAACAGTCCACAGATACGCAGTATTTT. Residues: CATSQQSTDTQYF.